This T cell receptor beta chain came from a study of CD8+CD57+ T cells in acquired aplastic anemia. The wider study: The DNA of sorted CD4+ and CD8+ cells averaged around 3 ug. Study outcomes and limitations: Patients and controls had in common 25 to 35 CD8+ CDR3 sequences.

The study profiled TCR beta VDJ and CDR3 using genomic DNA as template. TCRdb re-derived calls from the reads in MiXCR, one entry per CDR3 protein. The data contain about 150,000 distinct CDR3 sequences, around half of them singletons. Previously, flow cytometry had revealed CD8+CD57+ cell expansion in the patients chosen for sequencing. Severe acquired aplastic anemia was present in all patients. Sampling of blood occurred while the patients had still received no therapy. The CDR3 loop spans 17 amino acids. The V gene's germline CDR1 is MGHDK and CDR2 SYGVNS. J lost 3 bases, V lost 6 bases, and 13 bases had no gene match. Comment on this clonotype: What it binds is unknown.

The receptor was derived from a human donor with aplastic anemia. The sample taken for sequencing was sorted CD4+, CD8+, or CD8+CD57+ T cells (not recorded which) from PBMCs. V and J are TRBV25-1 and TRBJ2-2; 7 bases are a match to TRBD2. CDR3 nucleotides: TGTGCCAGCAGGCCTCGGGGGGAGACTTCCGACACCGGGGAGCTGTTTTTT. Translating gives CASRPRGETSDTGELFF. Full variable domain (missing parts from reference TRBV25-1 and TRBJ2-2): EADIYQTPRYLVIGTGKKITLECSQTMGHDKMYWYQQDPGMELHLIHYSYGVNSTEKGDLSSESTVSRIRTEHFPLTLESARPSHTSQYLCASRPRGETSDTGELFFGEGSRLTVL.